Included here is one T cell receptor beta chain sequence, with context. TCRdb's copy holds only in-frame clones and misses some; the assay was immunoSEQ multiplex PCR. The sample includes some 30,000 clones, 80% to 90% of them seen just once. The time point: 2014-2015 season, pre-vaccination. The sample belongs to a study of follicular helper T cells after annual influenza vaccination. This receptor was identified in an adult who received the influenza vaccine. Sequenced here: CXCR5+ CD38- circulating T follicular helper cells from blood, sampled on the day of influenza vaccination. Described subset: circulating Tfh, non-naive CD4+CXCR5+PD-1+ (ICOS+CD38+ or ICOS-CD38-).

The CDR3 nucleotides read TGTGCCAGCAGTTACGATATTAGGGGCTCACCCCTCCACTTT. Its translation is CASSYDIRGSPLHF. J is TRBJ1-6 and V is TRBV6-5; TRBD1 is a possible D gene (5 bases). The CDR3 has 14 amino acids. The ends were cut back, 2 bases at V and 10 bases at J, with 12 bases in the middle. Germline lookup yields CDR1 MNHEY and CDR2 SVGAGI.